The 31 T cell receptor beta chains below were found in one sample sequenced in a study of regulatory T cells in long-lasting Graves disease. Time point meaning: newly diagnosed GD, antithyroid drugs for less than 3 months. Scientists built the TCR library using RNA that was extracted from PBMCs. Library construction for TCR beta used iRepertoire HTBI primers and Arm-PCR of CDR3 regions. TCRdb independently ran MiXCR on the multiplex PCR reads; one entry per CDR3 protein. The sample records approximately 390,000 distinct CDR3 sequences, around 15% being singletons. These data were also reused for a study on T cells in Graves' hyperthyroidism and ophthalmopathy.

Specimen: peripheral blood mononuclear cells (PBMCs), collected at new diagnosis, from a patient treated with antithyroid drugs. The receptors were gathered from a young woman with Graves disease.

This clonotype was counted ten times or more. V usage is TRBV5-1 and J usage is TRBJ1-1; tentative D call: TRBD1 (5 bases). This CDR3 is 14 amino acids long. CDR1 SGHRS and CDR2 YFSETQ come from the germline V gene. Trimming took 0 bases from V and 4 from J, leaving 10 bases between them. CDR3 region: CASSLDAGRTEAFF. Written as DNA, the CDR3 is TGCGCCAGCAGCTTGGATGCGGGGCGCACTGAAGCTTTCTTT.

The V call is TRBV27, the J call TRBJ2-7, with unresolved D. The CDR3 contains 13 residues. V shed 5 bases and J shed 1 base, with 9 bases lying between them. Germline loops: CDR1 MNHEY, CDR2 SMNVEV (reference sequence). CDR3 amino acids: CASSKIASYEQYF. For the CDR3, the DNA is TGTGCCAGCAGTAAAATAGCTTCCTACGAGCAGTACTTC.

This clonotype was detected many times. The chain uses TRBV30 and TRBJ1-6, with 8 bases that match TRBD1. The V gene end was trimmed by 3 bases and the J gene end by 10 bases; junction bases not matched to a gene: 8. This CDR3 is 14 amino acids long. Germline CDR1 and CDR2: GTSNPN and SVGIG (reference sequence). CDR3: CAWRPDRAWSPLHF. The CDR3 DNA follows: TGTGCCTGGAGGCCGGACAGGGCTTGGTCACCCCTCCACTTT.

Ten or more counts support this clonotype. The V call is TRBV27, the J call TRBJ2-1; possibly TRBD2 for D (6 bases). The CDR3 sequence is 12 residues long. Germline CDR1 reads MNHEY; CDR2 reads SMNVEV (reference sequence). Trimming took off 3 bases at V and 9 bases at J, with 9 bases between the two ends. The CDR3 sequence is CASSFQGGEQFF. The CDR3 DNA is TGTGCCAGCAGTTTTCAGGGAGGTGAGCAGTTCTTC.

To note about this clonotype: A much bigger clone sits one base away, suggesting this may be a read error. The chain has TRBV27 and TRBJ2-2; D is undetermined. Per the germline V gene, CDR1 is MNHEY and CDR2 is SMNVEV (reference sequence). The V end was cut by 5 bases, the J end by 4 bases, with 5 bases between. CDR3 length: 12 amino acids. CDR3 amino acids: CASSGVTGELFF. The CDR3 coding sequence is TGTGCCAGCAGTGGAGTCACCGGGGAGCTGTTTTTT.

The chain couples TRBV20-1 to TRBJ1-1; tentative D call: TRBD1 (5 bases). Trimming stripped 3 bases from V and 7 bases from J, with 18 bases between. The CDR3 has 14 residues. Looked up from germline, CDR1 is DFQATT and CDR2 is SNEGSKA (reference sequence). Written as DNA, the CDR3 is TGCAGTGCTAGTCTTACGGCGGGACGGGGTGAAGCTTTCTTT. Translation: CSASLTAGRGEAFF.

This clonotype was seen at least ten times. The chain uses TRBV5-1 and TRBJ2-3, with D perhaps matching TRBD2 (6 bases). Trimming shortened V by 5 bases and J by 2 bases, and 15 bases separated the two germline ends. CDR1 SGHRS and CDR2 YFSETQ come from the germline V gene. This CDR3 contains 15 residues. The chain's CDR3 is CASRLAGSPTDTQYF. CDR3 nucleotide sequence: TGCGCCAGCAGACTAGCAGGGAGCCCCACAGATACGCAGTATTTT.

This clonotype was recorded at least ten times. This CDR3 is CASSRTSVFGETQYF. CDR3 bases: TGCGCCAGCAGCCGGACTAGCGTCTTTGGGGAGACCCAGTACTTC. The chain combines TRBV4-1 with TRBJ2-5; 9 nucleotides align to TRBD2. After removal of 4 bases from V and 5 bases from J, the junction contained 8 bases not matched to a gene. The CDR3 spans 15 residues. The V gene's germline CDR1 is MGHRA and CDR2 YSYEKL.

Of note for this clonotype: This is likely a read error, given that the CDR3 carries no conserved phenylalanine or tryptophan at its end. The chain links TRBV28 to TRBJ1-2; perhaps TRBD1 as D (6 bases). Germline V gene sequence: CDR1 MDHEN, CDR2 SYDVKM. Trimming left V 8 bases short and J 6 bases short, with 25 bases between. The CDR3 loop spans 16 amino acids. The CDR3 bases are TGTGCCAGCGGACCCTCACAGGGACGGGGGGGAGATGGCTACACCCTC. It is translated as CASGPSQGRGGDGYTL.

J is TRBJ1-3 and V is TRBV7-9; 7 nucleotides align to TRBD1. The CDR3 loop spans 15 amino acids. The germline V gene has CDR1 SEHNR and CDR2 FQNEAQ (reference sequence). With 5 bases clipped from V and 4 bases from J, the junction kept 8 bases outside the gene matches. The CDR3 coding sequence is TGTGCCAGCAGCCCAGGGGGGCTATACGGAAACACCATATATTTT. As protein: CASSPGGLYGNTIYF.

This rearrangement joins TRBV20-1 to TRBJ2-1; D uncertain. Germline V gives CDR1 DFQATT, CDR2 SNEGSKA (reference sequence). V was shortened by 3 bases and J by 5 bases, with 11 bases between the two germline ends. The CDR3 has 13 residues. Written as DNA, the CDR3 is TGCAGTGCTAGCTCCTGGAGTAACAATGAGCAGTTCTTC. Translation gives CSASSWSNNEQFF.

This clonotype was seen a few times. The chain employs TRBV3-1 and TRBJ2-7; D is tentatively TRBD1 or TRBD2 (5 bases each). There are 16 residues in the CDR3. The germline V and J ends were trimmed by 0 bases and 0 bases, with 12 bases remaining between them. Germline V gene data show CDR1 as LGHDT and CDR2 as YNNKEL (reference sequence). This chain's CDR3 is CASSQEEGIRSYEQYF. CDR3 nucleotide sequence: TGTGCCAGCAGCCAAGAAGAGGGGATTCGCTCCTACGAGCAGTACTTC.

The chain uses TRBV6-1 and TRBJ2-5, with D possibly matching TRBD2 (6 bases). Germline-derived CDR1 and CDR2 are MNHNS and SASEGT. V dropped 6 bases and J dropped 4 bases, with 18 bases sitting between them. The CDR3 is 15 residues long. The CDR3 loop reads CASSPGTQWLETQYF. In DNA form, the CDR3 reads TGTGCCAGCAGCCCGGGGACTCAATGGTTAGAGACCCAGTACTTC.

With regard to this clonotype: Given a much more abundant clone one base away, this may be a read error. The chain employs TRBV6-2 or TRBV6-3 and TRBJ1-1; 9 nucleotides align to TRBD1. From germline, CDR1 is MNHEY and CDR2 SVGEGT. V was pared by 5 bases and J by 3 bases, with 4 bases of the junction left unmatched. The CDR3 covers 14 residues. The CDR3 nucleotides are TGTGCCAGCAGTGAGGGACAGGGCTACACTGAAGCTTTCTTT. Residues: CASSEGQGYTEAFF.

V is TRBV20-1 and J is TRBJ2-7; the D gene is possibly TRBD1 (5 bases). Germline V CDR1 and CDR2: DFQATT, SNEGSKA (reference sequence). This CDR3 contains 16 residues. Trimming cost V 0 bases and J 3 bases, with 18 bases left between them. This CDR3 is CSARDEGQGINYEQYF. The CDR3 bases are TGCAGTGCTAGAGATGAAGGCCAGGGAATAAACTACGAGCAGTACTTC.

V usage is TRBV6-1 and J usage is TRBJ1-1; 10 bases line up with TRBD1. The CDR3 totals 14 residues. J lost 1 base, V lost 10 bases, and 6 bases had no gene match. CDR1 is MNHNS and CDR2 is SASEGT in the germline V gene. CDR3 sequence (DNA): TGTGCCACCCGAGGGGACAGGGGGAACACTGAAGCTTTCTTT. This encodes CATRGDRGNTEAFF.

In its sample, this clonotype was seen many times. The V and J genes are TRBV3-1 and TRBJ2-5; D ambiguous. Germline V gene data show CDR1 as LGHDT and CDR2 as YNNKEL (reference sequence). The CDR3 has 15 residues. V lost 0 bases and J lost 3, with 11 bases in between. This CDR3 reads CASSQDGREEETQYF. CDR3 in DNA: TGTGCCAGCAGCCAAGATGGCCGCGAGGAAGAGACCCAGTACTTC.

This chain links TRBV20-1 with TRBJ2-1; D ambiguous. V gave up 3 bases and J gave up 4 bases, with 16 bases separating them. The CDR3 is 15 residues long. Germline V gene sequence: CDR1 DFQATT, CDR2 SNEGSKA (reference sequence). This chain's CDR3 is CSARGYEADYNEQFF. Here the CDR3 DNA reads TGCAGTGCTAGGGGGTACGAGGCCGATTACAATGAGCAGTTCTTC.

The chain joins TRBV7-9 to TRBJ2-3, with a weak D call TRBD2 (5 bases). CDR3 size: 17 residues. The germline V gene has CDR1 SEHNR and CDR2 FQNEAQ (reference sequence). V was cut by 2 bases and J by 0 bases, with 15 bases left in between. The CDR3 here is CASSLPQAEPSTDTQYF. CDR3 sequence (DNA): TGTGCCAGCAGCTTACCCCAAGCGGAGCCTAGCACAGATACGCAGTATTTT.

This clonotype was seen ten or more times. V gene TRBV5-1 combines with J gene TRBJ2-3; D may match TRBD1 or TRBD2 (6 bases each). Germline loops: CDR1 SGHRS, CDR2 YFSETQ. Between the trimmed V and J ends, which lost 0 bases and 2 bases, there was a span of 28 bases. The CDR3 has 21 amino acids. CDR3 nucleotides: TGCGCCAGCAGCTTGGTCGGGGTAGGGGGGCGCGGCTCCTCGGTCACAGATACGCAGTATTTT. Protein: CASSLVGVGGRGSSVTDTQYF.

The V gene is TRBV19, the J gene TRBJ2-2; 7 bases match TRBD1. The CDR3 runs 16 residues. With V trimmed by 4 bases and J by 6 bases, 11 bases remained unmatched. The germline gives CDR1 LNHDA, CDR2 SQIVND (reference sequence). CDR3 nucleotide sequence: TGTGCCAGTAGTACCTCCGGGACAGACCTGCCCGGGGAGCTGTTTTTT. Residues: CASSTSGTDLPGELFF.

V is TRBV9 and J is TRBJ1-6, with D hard to call. CDR3 length: 14 amino acids. Germline values: CDR1 SGDLS, CDR2 YYNGEE. V lost 0 bases and J 8 bases, leaving 9 bases between the germline ends. The CDR3 DNA is TGTGCCAGCAGCGTAGGAGGTTGGGATTCACCCCTCCACTTT. Its protein is CASSVGGWDSPLHF.

A few counts support this clonotype. The V call is TRBV3-1, the J call TRBJ2-3, with TRBD2 matching 9 bases. The junction had 8 bases not matched to a gene; V was cut back by 6 bases and J by 4 bases. The CDR3 contains 15 residues. The V gene's germline CDR1 is LGHDT and CDR2 YNNKEL (reference sequence). The CDR3 loop reads CASSGRGRAADTQYF. The CDR3 DNA reads TGTGCCAGCAGTGGTCGCGGGAGGGCCGCAGATACGCAGTATTTT.

This clonotype has at least ten counts. The rearrangement joins TRBV10-3 to TRBJ1-5; no firm D call. Trimming shortened V by 4 bases and J by 4 bases, and 8 bases separated the two germline ends. The CDR3 runs to 13 residues. Germline V gene sequence: CDR1 ENHRY, CDR2 SYGVKD. The CDR3 protein is CAISAQENQPQHF. CDR3 bases: TGTGCCATCAGTGCGCAGGAGAATCAGCCCCAGCATTTT.

This clonotype was counted between two and nine times. V and J are TRBV20-1 and TRBJ2-7; D perhaps matches TRBD2 (5 bases). This CDR3 has 12 amino acids. V was shortened by 3 bases and J by 3 bases, with 9 bases between the two germline ends. The germline V gene encodes CDR1 DFQATT and CDR2 SNEGSKA (reference sequence). The CDR3 reads CSASGVNYEQYF. CDR3 sequence (DNA): TGCAGTGCTAGCGGGGTGAACTACGAGCAGTACTTC.

This clonotype came up a few times. Since a much larger clone is just one base distant, this may be a read error. The rearrangement links TRBV3-1 to TRBJ2-5; D not resolved. There are 13 residues in the CDR3. The V gene's germline CDR1 is LGHDT and CDR2 YNNKEL (reference sequence). The CDR3 DNA reads TGTGTCAGCAGCCAAGGAACGGTGGAGACCCAGTACTTC. Translated: CVSSQGTVETQYF.

The V gene is TRBV6-2 or TRBV6-3, the J gene TRBJ2-2; TRBD2 aligns across 10 bases. The CDR3 covers 16 residues. The trim removed 5 bases at V and 7 bases at J, leaving 10 bases unmatched. In germline, CDR1 is MNHEY, CDR2 SVGEGT. The CDR3 DNA reads TGTGCCAGCAGTGACCCTCTAGCGGGAGACCTCGGGGAGCTGTTTTTT. Protein sequence: CASSDPLAGDLGELFF.

CDR3 nucleotides: TGTGCCAGCAGTTATAGCGGGGGGATCACAGATACGCAGTATTTT. This translates into CASSYSGGITDTQYF. This sequence joins TRBV6-2 or TRBV6-3 and TRBJ2-3; 10 nucleotides align to TRBD2. Germline assignment: CDR1 MNHEY and CDR2 SVGEGT. This CDR3 comprises 15 residues. The trim removed 3 bases at V and 2 bases at J, leaving 2 bases unmatched.

At least ten counts were recorded for this clonotype. The chain has TRBV28 and TRBJ2-2; 10 nucleotides align to TRBD1. The CDR3 has 15 residues. The trim removed 3 bases at V and 5 bases at J, leaving 3 bases unmatched. The germline V gene has CDR1 MDHEN and CDR2 SYDVKM. The DNA for the CDR3 is TGTGCCAGCAGTTTCCGGGACAGGGGTACCGGGGAGCTGTTTTTT. Residues: CASSFRDRGTGELFF.

This clonotype came up a few times. The chain has TRBV7-9 and TRBJ1-1; no firm D call. CDR1 is SEHNR, CDR2 FQNEAQ, per germline (reference sequence). The CDR3 sequence is 13 residues long. With 10 bases removed from V and 0 bases from J, the gap between germline ends came to 12 bases. The CDR3 DNA is TGTGCCACCCGACACGGCTTGAACACTGAAGCTTTCTTT. It translates to CATRHGLNTEAFF. Supplemented by reference TRBV7-9 and TRBJ1-1, the full variable domain reads DTGVSQNPRHKITKRGQNVTFRCDPISEHNRLYWYRQTLGQGPEFLTYFQNEAQLEKSRLLSDRFSAERPKGSFSTLEIQRTEQGDSAMYLCATRHGLNTEAFFGQGTRLTVV.

This clonotype was picked up many times. The gene calls are TRBV20-1 and TRBJ2-7, with D uncertain. The CDR3 loop spans 11 amino acids. Germline CDR1 DFQATT, CDR2 SNEGSKA (reference sequence). V was pared by 0 bases and J by 4 bases, with 4 bases between. The CDR3 loop is CSARDWYEQYF. The CDR3 nucleotides are TGCAGTGCTAGAGATTGGTACGAGCAGTACTTC.